The 31 T cell receptor beta chains below were found in one sample sequenced in a study of T cells expressing NK-cell markers. Reprocessing the 5' RACE reads, TCRdb reports a single entry for every CDR3 protein and omits DNA. Recorded here are about 460,000 distinct CDR3 sequences; the top ten clones represent more than 1.4%. Material for sequencing was blood T cells: a sorted CD56 or NKG2C T cell subset, CD4+ or CD8+ T cells, or bulk PBMC T cells (not recorded which). These receptors all come from a woman between 45 and 60 years old in good health.

This chain links TRBV7-7 with TRBJ2-1; TCRdb designates TRBD2, a call that cannot be tested without DNA. Germline V gene data show CDR1 as SSHAT and CDR2 as FNYEAQ (reference sequence). The CDR3 contains 15 residues. CDR3 protein: CASSLGSGINNEQFF.

V usage is TRBV3-1 and J usage is TRBJ1-1. Germline loops: CDR1 LGHDT, CDR2 YNNKEL (reference sequence). The CDR3 is 15 residues long. CDR3 loop: CASSPAGRGNTEAFF.

The chain carries TRBV12-3 or TRBV12-4 and TRBJ2-1. This CDR3 spans 12 amino acids. The CDR3 protein is CASSLLDYEQFF.

CDR3 amino acids: CSASWAGDVKTQYF. This sequence joins TRBV20-1 and TRBJ2-5; with no DNA, the TCRdb D assignment of TRBD1 cannot be verified. Germline loops: CDR1 DFQATT, CDR2 SNEGSKA (reference sequence). This CDR3 is built from 14 residues.

This rearrangement joins TRBV28 to TRBJ2-4; TCRdb designates TRBD1, a call that cannot be tested without DNA. The CDR3 consists of 14 residues. Looked up from germline, CDR1 is MDHEN and CDR2 is SYDVKM. CDR3 sequence: CASRGAGARNIQYF.

This chain connects TRBV5-1 to TRBJ2-3; absent DNA, TCRdb's TRBD2 call cannot be checked. In germline, CDR1 is SGHRS, CDR2 YFSETQ. The CDR3 is made up of 15 amino acids. CDR3 in amino acids: CASSSRLAGEDTQYF.

The genes are TRBV7-3 and TRBJ2-1; the D call of TRBD1 rests on TCRdb alone, since no DNA is present to check it. Per germline, CDR1 SGHTA and CDR2 FQGTGA. The CDR3 runs to 14 residues. The CDR3 reads CASSSPDRGNEQFF.

The chain carries TRBV29-1 and TRBJ1-4. The CDR3 sequence is 13 residues long. CDR1 is SQVTM and CDR2 is ANQGSEA in the germline V gene. This CDR3 reads CSVGEGMNEKLFF.

The chain couples TRBV2 to TRBJ2-3; TCRdb's assignment of TRBD2 cannot be checked, as there is no DNA. Germline values: CDR1 SNHLY, CDR2 FYNNEI. The CDR3 consists of 15 residues. The chain's CDR3 is CASTGIGRAADTQYF.

The genes are TRBV11-3 and TRBJ2-7; there is no DNA to check the TCRdb D call of TRBD2. This CDR3 contains 15 residues. CDR1 is SGHNT and CDR2 is YENEEA in the germline V gene. The CDR3: CASSLGAGSTYEQYF.

The chain couples TRBV27 to TRBJ1-2; no DNA is available, so the TRBD1 call from TCRdb remains unchecked. CDR3 length: 14 amino acids. The germline V gene encodes CDR1 MNHEY and CDR2 SMNVEV (reference sequence). The CDR3 spells CASSSGRGRYGYTF.

V is TRBV20-1 and J is TRBJ2-3; TCRdb lists TRBD2, though no DNA is available to test this call. CDR1 and CDR2 from the germline V gene are DFQATT and SNEGSKA (reference sequence). The CDR3 has 15 amino acids. The CDR3 reads CSFRQGLAGADTQYF.

The V call is TRBV20-1, the J call TRBJ1-2; TCRdb selects TRBD1, and the lack of DNA leaves this call unchecked. Germline values: CDR1 DFQATT, CDR2 SNEGSKA (reference sequence). This CDR3 comprises 13 residues. The CDR3 region is CSVTWGTGTPYTF.

The CDR3 is CASSRGIAGDNEQFF. The chain joins TRBV3-1 to TRBJ2-1; TCRdb returns TRBD1, unconfirmable since there is no DNA. The length of the CDR3 is 15 residues. CDR1 and CDR2 from the germline V gene are LGHDT and YNNKEL (reference sequence).

The genes are TRBV12-3 or TRBV12-4 and TRBJ1-1. The length of the CDR3 is 13 residues. This chain's CDR3 is CASSQTIRAEAFF.

The chain joins TRBV7-3 to TRBJ2-2; TCRdb gives TRBD1 as the D gene, but with no DNA this cannot be confirmed. Germline loops: CDR1 SGHTA, CDR2 FQGTGA. This CDR3 contains 15 residues. CDR3 loop: CASKRDRANTGELFF.

This chain uses TRBV20-1 with TRBJ2-5; TCRdb gives TRBD2 as the D gene, but with no DNA this cannot be confirmed. Germline loops: CDR1 DFQATT, CDR2 SNEGSKA (reference sequence). CDR3 length: 16 amino acids. CDR3 loop: CSVTTGTSGRGGTQYF.

This rearrangement joins TRBV7-2 to TRBJ1-5. The CDR3 has 15 amino acids. Germline V gene sequence: CDR1 SGHTA, CDR2 FQGNSA. Here the CDR3 reads CASSPSAGSNQPQHF.

The chain combines TRBV25-1 with TRBJ2-5; absent DNA, TCRdb's TRBD2 call cannot be checked. Germline V CDR1 and CDR2: MGHDK, SYGVNS. This CDR3 has 18 residues. CDR3 sequence: CASSKLAGGPGPKETQYF.

CDR3: CASRDLSRDFEAFF. The V call is TRBV6-5, the J call TRBJ1-1. The CDR3 length is 14 residues. CDR1 is MNHEY and CDR2 is SVGAGI in the germline V gene.

The rearrangement links TRBV5-1 to TRBJ1-1; TCRdb designates TRBD1, a call that cannot be tested without DNA. Germline V lookup: CDR1 SGHRS, CDR2 YFSETQ. The CDR3 contains 15 residues. CDR3 residues: CASSPVGGSNTEAFF.

This chain joins TRBV5-1 and TRBJ2-3; TCRdb's D gene call, TRBD2, goes unchecked for lack of DNA. The CDR3 is 16 residues long. CDR1 is SGHRS and CDR2 is YFSETQ in the germline V gene. CDR3 in amino acids: CASTPIGAGAADTQYF.

The chain's CDR3 is CASSPGMDWPYNEQFF. This chain connects TRBV7-2 to TRBJ2-1; TCRdb calls TRBD2, which cannot be checked without DNA. Germline V gene lookup returns CDR1 SGHTA and CDR2 FQGNSA. The length of the CDR3 is 16 residues.

This chain connects TRBV9 to TRBJ2-1; TCRdb proposes TRBD1, but this gene call is untestable without DNA. The germline V gene has CDR1 SGDLS and CDR2 YYNGEE. The CDR3 is made up of 17 amino acids. The CDR3 spells CASSPPGSLSPYNEQFF.

The V call is TRBV2, the J call TRBJ1-5. Germline V gives CDR1 SNHLY, CDR2 FYNNEI. The CDR3 length is 15 residues. This CDR3 reads CASGSTGVGNQPQHF.

The rearrangement joins TRBV11-2 to TRBJ1-1; the D call from TCRdb, TRBD1, cannot be confirmed without DNA. This CDR3 has 14 residues. Germline-derived CDR1 and CDR2 are SGHAT and FQNNGV. CDR3: CASSSAGQNTEAFF.

J is TRBJ1-1 and V is TRBV29-1; TCRdb selects TRBD1, and the lack of DNA leaves this call unchecked. CDR3 size: 15 residues. Germline-derived CDR1 and CDR2 are SQVTM and ANQGSEA. The CDR3 here is CSVSYPQGRGTEAFF.

CDR3 amino acids: CAISTDSNTEAFF. The chain combines TRBV10-3 with TRBJ1-1; without DNA, the TCRdb call of TRBD1 cannot be checked. The CDR3 totals 13 residues. Germline assignment: CDR1 ENHRY and CDR2 SYGVKD.

CDR3: CASSVLAVRGNEQFF. This chain joins TRBV2 and TRBJ2-1; lacking DNA, the TRBD2 call made by TCRdb goes unchecked. Germline V CDR1 and CDR2: SNHLY, FYNNEI. The CDR3 has 15 residues.

The V and J genes are TRBV24-1 and TRBJ2-1; TCRdb proposes TRBD2, but this gene call is untestable without DNA. This CDR3 comprises 14 residues. Germline V gives CDR1 KGHDR, CDR2 SFDVKD. The CDR3 sequence is CATSDSGPYNEQFF.

The rearrangement joins TRBV9 to TRBJ2-1; absent DNA, TCRdb's TRBD2 call cannot be checked. Germline CDR1 is SGDLS and CDR2 is YYNGEE. CDR3 length equals 17 residues. This CDR3 reads CASSALAGRALDNEQFF.